A selection of T cell receptor beta chains follows, all from one sample in a study of blood T cell repertoires in COVID-19. Method: immunoSEQ multiplex PCR; TCRdb's copy keeps in-frame clones and lacks some. This sample yields about 30,000 clones, of which approximately 88% are seen a single time; more than 13% belongs to the top ten. The sequencing input was peripheral blood. These receptors were taken from a man in his 60s with active COVID-19. Both conserved end residues are part of each CDR3. A D gene is named only where the DNA matches it firmly. A row's size may be missing; if present it is once, few, many or a size class.

CDR3 length	J gene	V gene	clone size	D gene	CDR3 protein	CDR3 DNA
15	TRBJ2-1	TRBV6-9	NA	NA	CASNLADRKYNEQFF	TGTGCCAGCAATCTAGCGGACAGAAAGTACAATGAGCAGTTCTTC
17	TRBJ2-5	TRBV5-1	NA	TRBD2	CASSRGLAGGPWETQYF	TGCGCCAGCAGCAGGGGACTAGCGGGAGGGCCTTGGGAGACCCAGTACTTC
14	TRBJ2-7	TRBV5-1	NA	NA	CASSPGDKGDEQYF	TGCGCCAGCAGCCCCGGGGACAAGGGAGACGAGCAGTACTTC
17	TRBJ2-1	TRBV7-9	NA	TRBD2	CASSHQREGGVYNEQFF	TGTGCCAGCAGCCATCAACGAGAGGGAGGGGTATACAATGAGCAGTTCTTC
16	TRBJ2-1	TRBV4-1	NA	TRBD2	CASSQAGGRDRGEQFF	TGCGCCAGCAGCCAAGCGGGCGGGAGGGACCGTGGGGAGCAGTTCTTC
14	TRBJ2-7	TRBV20-1	NA	TRBD1	CSASGQGIPYEQYF	TGCAGTGCCAGTGGACAGGGTATACCCTACGAGCAGTACTTC
19	TRBJ2-1	TRBV4-2	NA	TRBD2	CASSQDGGTSGRAINEQFF	TGTGCCAGCAGCCAAGATGGCGGGACTAGCGGGAGGGCGATCAATGAGCAGTTCTTC
17	TRBJ2-2	TRBV29-1	NA	TRBD2	CSVDLLAGGRNTGELFF	TGCAGCGTTGACTTGCTAGCGGGAGGGCGTAACACCGGGGAGCTGTTTTTT
15	TRBJ2-7	TRBV7-2	NA	TRBD2	CASSLDASGYYEQYF	TGTGCCAGCAGCTTAGATGCTAGCGGGTATTACGAGCAGTACTTC
12	TRBJ2-5	TRBV5-4	NA	NA	CASSLVGETQYF	TGTGCCAGCAGCCTCGTCGGAGAGACCCAGTACTTC
12	TRBJ2-1	TRBV10-3	once	NA	CAISDPDNEQFF	TGTGCCATCAGTGACCCTGACAATGAGCAGTTCTTC
15	TRBJ2-3	TRBV6-6	NA	NA	CASRKTGTYTDTQYF	TGTGCCAGCAGAAAAACAGGGACCTACACAGATACGCAGTATTTT
15	TRBJ2-2	TRBV2	NA	NA	CASSASGTRNEELFF	TGTGCCAGCAGTGCCTCCGGGACAAGAAACGAGGAGCTGTTTTTT
15	TRBJ2-7	TRBV28	NA	TRBD2	CASRASSGRDYEQYF	TGTGCCAGCAGGGCCTCTAGCGGACGGGACTACGAGCAGTACTTC
13	TRBJ1-5	TRBV14	NA	NA	CASSQSGDQPQHF	TGTGCCAGCAGCCAATCAGGGGATCAGCCCCAGCATTTT
15	TRBJ1-5	TRBV7-9	NA	NA	CASTTMDTVDQPQHF	TGTGCCAGCACCACGATGGACACGGTGGATCAGCCCCAGCATTTT
20	TRBJ2-4	TRBV19	NA	NA	CASSIDRAGPNGGAKNIQYF	TGTGCCAGTAGTATAGATCGGGCAGGGCCTAATGGTGGGGCCAAAAACATTCAGTACTTC
20	TRBJ2-7	TRBV19	NA	TRBD1	CASSIGKRGRDRRISYEQYF	TGTGCCAGTAGTATAGGAAAAAGGGGCCGGGACAGACGCATCTCCTACGAGCAGTACTTC
16	TRBJ2-3	TRBV11-3	once	TRBD1	CASSLYGGQAGDTQYF	TGTGCCAGCAGCTTATACGGCGGACAGGCCGGGGATACGCAGTATTTT
14	TRBJ2-5	TRBV5-1	NA	TRBD1	CASSLQGPSETQYF	TGCGCCAGCAGCTTACAGGGGCCAAGTGAGACCCAGTACTTC
14	TRBJ2-7	TRBV4-1	medium-sized	TRBD1	CASSQGQGLGEQYF	TGCGCCAGCAGCCAGGGACAGGGATTGGGCGAGCAGTACTTC
12	TRBJ1-2	TRBV15	once	NA	CATSLTGGGYTF	TGTGCCACCAGCTTAACAGGTGGTGGCTACACCTTC
15	TRBJ2-7	TRBV28	NA	NA	CASSLAGQPLGEQYF	TGTGCCAGCAGTTTAGCAGGACAACCCCTGGGGGAGCAGTACTTC
14	TRBJ2-3	TRBV2	NA	NA	CASCDRHWSDTQYF	TGTGCCAGCTGTGACAGGCATTGGTCAGATACGCAGTATTTT
14	TRBJ1-1	TRBV6-5	NA	NA	CASSWGPPGGEAFF	TGTGCCAGCAGTTGGGGACCGCCGGGGGGTGAAGCTTTCTTT
17	TRBJ2-5	TRBV14	NA	NA	CASSQSLFLGGTETQYF	TGTGCCAGCAGCCAATCTCTTTTTTTAGGAGGGACAGAGACCCAGTACTTC
15	TRBJ2-2	TRBV27	NA	TRBD1	CASSSGQGMAGELFF	TGTGCCAGCAGTTCCGGACAGGGTATGGCCGGGGAGCTGTTTTTT
10	TRBJ2-1	TRBV20-1	NA	NA	CSASRDLQFF	TGCAGTGCTAGCCGGGACTTGCAGTTCTTC